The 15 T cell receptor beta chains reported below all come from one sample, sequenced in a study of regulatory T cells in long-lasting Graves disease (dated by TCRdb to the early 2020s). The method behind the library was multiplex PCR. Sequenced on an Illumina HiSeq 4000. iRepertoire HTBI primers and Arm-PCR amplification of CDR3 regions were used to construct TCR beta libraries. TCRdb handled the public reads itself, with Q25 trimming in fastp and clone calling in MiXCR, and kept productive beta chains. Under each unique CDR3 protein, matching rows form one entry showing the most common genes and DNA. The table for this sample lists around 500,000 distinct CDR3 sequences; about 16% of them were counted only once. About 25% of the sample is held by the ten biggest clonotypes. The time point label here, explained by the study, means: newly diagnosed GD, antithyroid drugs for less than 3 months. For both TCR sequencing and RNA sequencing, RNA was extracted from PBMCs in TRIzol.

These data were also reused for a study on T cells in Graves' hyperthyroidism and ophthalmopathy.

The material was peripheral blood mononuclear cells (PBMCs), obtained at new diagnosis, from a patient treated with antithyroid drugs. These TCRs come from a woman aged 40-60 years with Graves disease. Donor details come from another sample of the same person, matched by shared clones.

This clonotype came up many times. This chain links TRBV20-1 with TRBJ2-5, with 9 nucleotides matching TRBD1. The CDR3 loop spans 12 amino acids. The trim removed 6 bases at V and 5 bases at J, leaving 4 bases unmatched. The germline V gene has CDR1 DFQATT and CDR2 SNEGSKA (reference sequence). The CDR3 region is CSAMGQGETQYF. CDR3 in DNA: TGCAGTGCGATGGGACAGGGCGAGACCCAGTACTTC.

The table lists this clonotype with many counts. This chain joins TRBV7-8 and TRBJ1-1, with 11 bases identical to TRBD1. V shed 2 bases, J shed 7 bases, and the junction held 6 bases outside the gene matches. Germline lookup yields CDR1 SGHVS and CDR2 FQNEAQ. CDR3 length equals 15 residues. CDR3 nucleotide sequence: TGTGCCAGCAGCTTATTGAGGGGACAGGGGGATGAAGCTTTCTTT. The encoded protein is CASSLLRGQGDEAFF.

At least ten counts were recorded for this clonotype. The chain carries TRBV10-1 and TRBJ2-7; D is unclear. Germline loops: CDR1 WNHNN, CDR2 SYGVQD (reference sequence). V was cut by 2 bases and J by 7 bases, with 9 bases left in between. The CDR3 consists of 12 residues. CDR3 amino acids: CASSEHPTEQYF. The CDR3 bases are TGCGCCAGCAGTGAGCACCCCACGGAGCAGTACTTC.

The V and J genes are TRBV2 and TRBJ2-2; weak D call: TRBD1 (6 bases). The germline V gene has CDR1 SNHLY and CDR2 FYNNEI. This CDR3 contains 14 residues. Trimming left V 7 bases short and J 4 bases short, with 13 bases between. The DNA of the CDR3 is TGTGCCAGCAAAACAGGGTCGGTCACCGGGGAGCTGTTTTTT. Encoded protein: CASKTGSVTGELFF.

The CDR3 loop reads CASSWTAKNIQYF. The CDR3 region has the DNA TGTGCCAGCAGCTGGACGGCAAAAAACATTCAGTACTTC. V is TRBV7-9 and J is TRBJ2-4; D unresolved. There are 13 residues in the CDR3. The germline V gene has CDR1 SEHNR and CDR2 FQNEAQ (reference sequence). V was cut by 4 bases and J by 4 bases, with 8 bases left in between.

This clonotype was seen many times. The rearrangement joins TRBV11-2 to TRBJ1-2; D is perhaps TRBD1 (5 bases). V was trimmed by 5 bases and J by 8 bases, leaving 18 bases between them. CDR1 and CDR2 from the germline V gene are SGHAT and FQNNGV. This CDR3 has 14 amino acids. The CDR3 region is CASSRLEGSGGYTF. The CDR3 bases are TGTGCCAGCAGCAGACTTGAGGGGTCTGGCGGCTACACCTTC.

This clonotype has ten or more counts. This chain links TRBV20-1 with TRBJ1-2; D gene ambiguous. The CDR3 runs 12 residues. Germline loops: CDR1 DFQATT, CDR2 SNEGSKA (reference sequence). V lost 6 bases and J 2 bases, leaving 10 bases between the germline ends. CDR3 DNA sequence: TGCAGTGCGAAGGACCTCAACTATGGCTACACCTTC. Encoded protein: CSAKDLNYGYTF.

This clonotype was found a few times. DNA of the CDR3: TGTGCCACCAGTGATAACACTGAAGCTTTCTTT. Its translation is CATSDNTEAFF. The V and J genes are TRBV24-1 and TRBJ1-1; D is uncertain. The CDR3 loop spans 11 amino acids. Trimming removed 3 bases from V and 2 bases from J, with 0 bases in between. Looked up from germline, CDR1 is KGHDR and CDR2 is SFDVKD.

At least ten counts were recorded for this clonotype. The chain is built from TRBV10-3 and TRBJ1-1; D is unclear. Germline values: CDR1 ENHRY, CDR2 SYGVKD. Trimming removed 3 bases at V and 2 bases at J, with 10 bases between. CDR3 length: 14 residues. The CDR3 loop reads CAISEGQFNTEAFF. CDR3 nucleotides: TGTGCCATCAGTGAAGGCCAGTTCAACACTGAAGCTTTCTTT.

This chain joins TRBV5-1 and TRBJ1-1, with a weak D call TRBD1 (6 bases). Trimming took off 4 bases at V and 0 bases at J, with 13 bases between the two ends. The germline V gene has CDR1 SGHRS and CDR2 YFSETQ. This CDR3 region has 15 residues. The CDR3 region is CASSPKRGMNTEAFF. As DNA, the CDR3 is TGCGCCAGCAGCCCGAAGAGGGGGATGAACACTGAAGCTTTCTTT.

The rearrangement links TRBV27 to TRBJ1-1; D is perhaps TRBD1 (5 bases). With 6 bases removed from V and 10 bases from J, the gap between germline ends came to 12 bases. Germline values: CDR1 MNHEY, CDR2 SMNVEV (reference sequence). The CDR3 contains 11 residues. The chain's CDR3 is CASRRGLRAFF. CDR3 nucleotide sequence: TGTGCCAGCAGGAGGGGCCTACGAGCTTTCTTT.

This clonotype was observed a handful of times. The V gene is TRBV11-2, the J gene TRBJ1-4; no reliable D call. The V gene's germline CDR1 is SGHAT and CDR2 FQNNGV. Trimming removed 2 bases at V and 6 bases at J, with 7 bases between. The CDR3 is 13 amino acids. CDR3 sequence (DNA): TGTGCCAGCAGCTTATCGGCGGATGAAAAACTGTTTTTT. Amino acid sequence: CASSLSADEKLFF.

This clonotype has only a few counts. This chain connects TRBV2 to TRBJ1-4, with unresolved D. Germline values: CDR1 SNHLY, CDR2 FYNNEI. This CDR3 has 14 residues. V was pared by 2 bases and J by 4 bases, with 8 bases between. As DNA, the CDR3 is TGTGCCAGCAGTGAACACAGTTTTAATGAAAAACTGTTTTTT. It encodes CASSEHSFNEKLFF.

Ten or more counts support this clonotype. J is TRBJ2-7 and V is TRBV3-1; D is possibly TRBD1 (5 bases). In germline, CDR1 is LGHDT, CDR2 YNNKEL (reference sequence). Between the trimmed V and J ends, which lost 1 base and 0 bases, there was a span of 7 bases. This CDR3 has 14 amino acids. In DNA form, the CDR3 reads TGTGCCAGCAGCCAAGGGACATTCTCCTACGAGCAGTACTTC. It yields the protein CASSQGTFSYEQYF.

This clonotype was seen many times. CDR3 sequence: CASSPDRVGGTQYF. The DNA for the CDR3 is TGTGCCAGCAGCCCGGACAGGGTCGGGGGGACCCAGTACTTC. The chain links TRBV11-2 to TRBJ2-5; 8 bases line up with TRBD1. The CDR3 has 14 amino acids. Germline loops: CDR1 SGHAT, CDR2 FQNNGV. V lost 5 bases and J lost 7; bases outside the gene matches: 9.